This T cell receptor beta chain was sequenced during a study of T cell clonality in common variable immunodeficiency. Study observations and caveats: Repertoire-complication correlations in CVID were limited by patient heterogeneity. Common variable immunodeficiency TCR beta sequences reportedly had fewer deletions and N-nucleotide insertions.

Each donor provided about 4.5 to 8.5 ml of heparinized whole blood. Many counts were recorded for this clone. Antigen specificity is unknown. Sequencing input was equivalent genomic DNA from CVID and controls. The table came from immunoSEQ multiplex PCR; TCRdb's copy has only in-frame clones and leaves some out. The profile covers 40,000 to 45,000 clones, none occurring a single time. Sequenced: peripheral blood mononuclear cells. The TCR originated in a person aged 18 to 75 in good health.

This chain's CDR3 is CATSDSRVRVYGYTF. CDR3 bases read: TGTGCCACCAGTGATTCCAGGGTGAGGGTGTATGGC. The J gene is TRBJ1-2, the V gene TRBV24-1, with D perhaps matching TRBD1 (5 bases). Read data end 3 residues before the CDR3 end; the end is taken from the germline J gene. The CDR3 is made up of 15 amino acids. V lost 2 bases, J lost 5 bases, and 14 bases lay in between. Per the germline V gene, CDR1 is KGHDR and CDR2 is SFDVKD.